This TCR beta chain was captured by sequencing in a study of blood T cells in healthy people across ages. Using a J-beta primer mix together with a sample-barcoded 5' primer, a second PCR was run for roughly 7 to 12 cycles. TCRdb itself ran the 5' RACE reads through MiXCR, one entry per CDR3 protein. The repertoire holds about 720,000 distinct CDR3 sequences, with roughly 25% as singletons. Every donor provided roughly 10 milliliters of peripheral blood. Isolated PBMCs totaled at least 6.5 million in each sample. Study-level results: Age advanced and TCR beta diversity per million T cells fell, roughly linearly. It was not known whether donors were CMV positive (a possible confounder of expanded clonotype changes).

A note on this clonotype: No antigen is known for it.

These data are also associated with another study on T cells of mothers and their children.

The source material was blood. The clonotype was recovered from a boy under 18 in good health.

CDR3 amino acids: CASSYSVARGSSYNEQFF. CDR3 DNA sequence: TGTGCCAGCAGTTACTCCGTAGCTCGCGGGAGCTCCTACAATGAGCAGTTCTTC. The rearrangement uses TRBV6-5 and TRBJ2-1; 7 bases align to TRBD2. The CDR3 has 18 residues. Germline V gene sequence: CDR1 MNHEY, CDR2 SVGAGI. V gave up 0 bases and J gave up 0 bases; unmatched junction bases: 8.